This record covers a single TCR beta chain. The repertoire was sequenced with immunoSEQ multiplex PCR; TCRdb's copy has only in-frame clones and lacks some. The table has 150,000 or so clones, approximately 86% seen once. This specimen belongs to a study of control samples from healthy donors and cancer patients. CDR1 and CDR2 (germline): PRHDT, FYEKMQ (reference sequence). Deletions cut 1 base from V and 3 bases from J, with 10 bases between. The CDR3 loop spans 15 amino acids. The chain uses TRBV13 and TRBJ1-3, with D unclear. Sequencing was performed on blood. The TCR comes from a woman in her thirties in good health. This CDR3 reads CASSLDSENGNTIYF. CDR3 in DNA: TGTGCCAGCAGCTTAGATTCGGAGAATGGAAACACCATATATTTT. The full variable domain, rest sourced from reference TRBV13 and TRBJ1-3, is AAGVIQSPRHLIKEKRETATLKCYPIPRHDTVYWYQQGPGQDPQFLISFYEKMQSDKGSIPDRFSAQQFSDYHSELNMSSLELGDSALYFCASSLDSENGNTIYFGEGSWLTVV.